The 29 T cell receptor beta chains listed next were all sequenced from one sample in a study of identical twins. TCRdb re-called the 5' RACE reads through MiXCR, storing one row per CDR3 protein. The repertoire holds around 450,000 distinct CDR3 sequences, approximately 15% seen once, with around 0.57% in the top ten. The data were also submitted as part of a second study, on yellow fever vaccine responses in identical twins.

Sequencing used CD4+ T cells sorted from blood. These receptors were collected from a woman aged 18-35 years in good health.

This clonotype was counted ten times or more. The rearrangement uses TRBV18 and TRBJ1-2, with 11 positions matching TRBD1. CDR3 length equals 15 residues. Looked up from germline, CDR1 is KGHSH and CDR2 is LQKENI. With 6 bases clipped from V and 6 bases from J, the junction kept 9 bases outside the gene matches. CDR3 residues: CASSQYGQGAHGYTF. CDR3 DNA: TGTGCCAGCTCGCAATACGGACAGGGGGCTCATGGCTACACCTTC.

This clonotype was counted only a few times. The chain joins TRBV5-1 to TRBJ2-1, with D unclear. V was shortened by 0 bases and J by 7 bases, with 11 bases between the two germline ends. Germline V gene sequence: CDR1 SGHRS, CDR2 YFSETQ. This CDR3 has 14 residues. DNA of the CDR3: TGCGCCAGCAGCTTGGAGCCGAATTTGAATGAGCAGTTCTTC. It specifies CASSLEPNLNEQFF.

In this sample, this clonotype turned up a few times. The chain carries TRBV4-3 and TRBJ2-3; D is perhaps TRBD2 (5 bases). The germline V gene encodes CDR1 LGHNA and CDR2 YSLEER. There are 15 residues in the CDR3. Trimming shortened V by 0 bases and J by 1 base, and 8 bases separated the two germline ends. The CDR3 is CASSQDAGGTDTQYF. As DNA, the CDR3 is TGCGCCAGCAGCCAAGATGCCGGGGGCACAGATACGCAGTATTTT.

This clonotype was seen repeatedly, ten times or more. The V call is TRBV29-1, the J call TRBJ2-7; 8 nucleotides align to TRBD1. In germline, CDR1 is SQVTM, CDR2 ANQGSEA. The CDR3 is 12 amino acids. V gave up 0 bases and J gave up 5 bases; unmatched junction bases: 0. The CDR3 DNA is TGCAGCGTTGAAGAACAGGGGGACGAGCAGTACTTC. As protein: CSVEEQGDEQYF.

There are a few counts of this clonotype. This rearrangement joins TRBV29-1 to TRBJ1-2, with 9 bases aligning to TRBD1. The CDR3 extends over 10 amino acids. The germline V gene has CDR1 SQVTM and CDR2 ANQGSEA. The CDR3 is CMTGGDGYTF. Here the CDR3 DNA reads TGCATGACAGGGGGGGATGGCTACACCTTC.

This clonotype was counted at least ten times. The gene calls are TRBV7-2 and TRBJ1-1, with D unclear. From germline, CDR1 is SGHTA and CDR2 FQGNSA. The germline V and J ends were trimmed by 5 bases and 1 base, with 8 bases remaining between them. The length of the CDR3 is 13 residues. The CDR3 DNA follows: TGTGCCAGCAGCATACAAGGGAACACTGAAGCTTTCTTT. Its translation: CASSIQGNTEAFF.

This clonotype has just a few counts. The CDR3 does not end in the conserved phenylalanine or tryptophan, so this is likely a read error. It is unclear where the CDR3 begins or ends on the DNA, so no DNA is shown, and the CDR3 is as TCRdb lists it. The CDR3 is CASSQVGQ. The chain couples TRBV3-1 to TRBJ2-2; TRBD1, the table's D call, lacks a check against the DNA. With termini counted, the CDR3 has 8 amino acids. Per the germline V gene, CDR1 is LGHDT and CDR2 is YNNKEL (reference sequence).

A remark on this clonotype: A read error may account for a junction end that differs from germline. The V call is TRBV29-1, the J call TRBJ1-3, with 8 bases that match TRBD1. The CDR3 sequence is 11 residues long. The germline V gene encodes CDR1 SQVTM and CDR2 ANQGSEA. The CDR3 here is CSVRDRRWEDF. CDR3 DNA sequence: TGCAGCGTTCGGGACAGGAGGTGGGAGGATTTT.

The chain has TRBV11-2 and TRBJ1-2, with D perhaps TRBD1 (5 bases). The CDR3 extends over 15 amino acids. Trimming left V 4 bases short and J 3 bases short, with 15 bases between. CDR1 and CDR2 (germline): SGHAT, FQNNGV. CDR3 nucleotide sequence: TGTGCCAGCAGCTCCCGTGAGGGGACCGACTATGGCTACACCTTC. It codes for CASSSREGTDYGYTF.

This CDR3 reads CASSPPGPTAHEQYF. Here the CDR3 DNA reads TGTGCCAGCAGTCCGCCGGGTCCCACAGCCCACGAGCAGTACTTC. The rearrangement links TRBV28 to TRBJ2-7; unclear D gene. CDR1 and CDR2 (germline): MDHEN, SYDVKM. Trimming pared 5 bases from V and 5 bases from J, leaving 19 bases between. The CDR3 spans 15 residues. Complete variable domain (other parts from reference TRBV28 and TRBJ2-7): DVKVTQSSRYLVKRTGEKVFLECVQDMDHENMFWYRQDPGLGLRLIYFSYDVKMKEKGDIPEGYSVSREKKERFSLILESASTNQTSMYLCASSPPGPTAHEQYFGPGTRLTVT.

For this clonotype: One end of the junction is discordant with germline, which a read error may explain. CDR3 sequence reads: CVISGARDRGSEQYF. The CDR3 DNA reads as TGTGTCATCAGTGGAGCTCGGGACAGGGGTTCCGAGCAGTACTTC. The chain uses TRBV10-3 and TRBJ2-7, with 10 bases lining up with TRBD1. The CDR3 is 15 amino acids. Germline V gene data show CDR1 as ENHRY and CDR2 as SYGVKD.

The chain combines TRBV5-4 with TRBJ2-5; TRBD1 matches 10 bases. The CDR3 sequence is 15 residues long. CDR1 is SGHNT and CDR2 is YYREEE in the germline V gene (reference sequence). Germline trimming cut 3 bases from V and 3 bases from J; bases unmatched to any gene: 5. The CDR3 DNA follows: TGTGCCAGCAGCTCGGGGGACAGGGGAGAAGAGACCCAGTACTTC. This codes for CASSSGDRGEETQYF.

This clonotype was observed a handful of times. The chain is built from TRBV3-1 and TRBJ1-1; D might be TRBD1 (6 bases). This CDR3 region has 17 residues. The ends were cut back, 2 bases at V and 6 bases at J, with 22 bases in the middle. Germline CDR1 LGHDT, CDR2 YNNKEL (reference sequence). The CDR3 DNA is TGTGCCAGCAGCCAATATGGGACAATTACCGCCGCCGCTGAAGCTTTCTTT. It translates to CASSQYGTITAAAEAFF.

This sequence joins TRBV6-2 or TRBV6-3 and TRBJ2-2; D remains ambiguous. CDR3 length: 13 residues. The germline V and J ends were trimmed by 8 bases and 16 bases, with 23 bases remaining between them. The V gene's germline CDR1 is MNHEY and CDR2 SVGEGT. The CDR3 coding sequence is TGTGCCAGCCCAGTTACGGGCACCGGTTTGACGTTTTTT. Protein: CASPVTGTGLTFF.

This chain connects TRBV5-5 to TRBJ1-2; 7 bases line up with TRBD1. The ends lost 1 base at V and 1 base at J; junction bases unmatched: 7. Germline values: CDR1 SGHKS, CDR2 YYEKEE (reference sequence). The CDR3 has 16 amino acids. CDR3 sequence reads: CASSLPTGSINYGYTF. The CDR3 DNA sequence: TGTGCCAGCAGCTTGCCGACAGGGAGTATTAACTATGGCTACACCTTC.

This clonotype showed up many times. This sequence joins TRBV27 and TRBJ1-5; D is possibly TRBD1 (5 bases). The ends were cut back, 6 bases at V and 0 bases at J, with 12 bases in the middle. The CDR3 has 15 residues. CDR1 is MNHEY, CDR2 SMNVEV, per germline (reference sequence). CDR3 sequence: CASREGGTSNQPQHF. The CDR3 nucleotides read TGTGCCAGCAGAGAGGGAGGGACTAGCAATCAGCCCCAGCATTTT.

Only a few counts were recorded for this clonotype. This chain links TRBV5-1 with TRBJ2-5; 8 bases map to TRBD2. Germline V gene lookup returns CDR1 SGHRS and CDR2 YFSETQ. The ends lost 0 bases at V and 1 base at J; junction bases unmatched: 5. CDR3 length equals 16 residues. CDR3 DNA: TGCGCCAGCAGCTTGGTTAGCGGGGAAGGCCAAGAGACCCAGTACTTC. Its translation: CASSLVSGEGQETQYF. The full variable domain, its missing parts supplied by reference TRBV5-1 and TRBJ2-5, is KAGVTQTPRYLIKTRGQQVTLSCSPISGHRSVSWYQQTPGQGLQFLFEYFSETQRNKGNFPGRFSGRQFSNSRSEMNVSTLELGDSALYLCASSLVSGEGQETQYFGPGTRLLVL.

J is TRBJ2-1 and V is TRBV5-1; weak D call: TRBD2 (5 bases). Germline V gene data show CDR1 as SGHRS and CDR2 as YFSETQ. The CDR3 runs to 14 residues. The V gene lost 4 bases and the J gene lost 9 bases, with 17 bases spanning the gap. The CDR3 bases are TGCGCCAGCAGCCTAGACTGGGGAGTTACTGAGCAGTTCTTC. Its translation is CASSLDWGVTEQFF.

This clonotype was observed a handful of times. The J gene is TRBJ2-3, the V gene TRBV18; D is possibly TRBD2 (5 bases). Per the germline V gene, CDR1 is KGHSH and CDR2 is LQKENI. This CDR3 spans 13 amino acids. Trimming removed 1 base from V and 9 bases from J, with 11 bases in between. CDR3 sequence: CASSPLLAVTQYF. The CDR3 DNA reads TGTGCCAGCTCACCACTCCTAGCTGTCACGCAGTATTTT.

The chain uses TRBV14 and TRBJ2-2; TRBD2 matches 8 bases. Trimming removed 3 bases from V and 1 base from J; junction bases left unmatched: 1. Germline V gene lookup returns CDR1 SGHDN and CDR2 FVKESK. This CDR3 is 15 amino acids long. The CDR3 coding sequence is TGTGCCAGCAGCCAGCTAGCGGGGAACACCGGGGAGCTGTTTTTT. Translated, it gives CASSQLAGNTGELFF.

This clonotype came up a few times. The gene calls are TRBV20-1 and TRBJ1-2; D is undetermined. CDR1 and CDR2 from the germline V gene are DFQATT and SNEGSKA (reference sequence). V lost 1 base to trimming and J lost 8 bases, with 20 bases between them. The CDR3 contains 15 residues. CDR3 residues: CSARVPNTAGSGYTF. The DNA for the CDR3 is TGCAGTGCTAGAGTCCCTAACACGGCAGGCAGCGGCTACACCTTC.

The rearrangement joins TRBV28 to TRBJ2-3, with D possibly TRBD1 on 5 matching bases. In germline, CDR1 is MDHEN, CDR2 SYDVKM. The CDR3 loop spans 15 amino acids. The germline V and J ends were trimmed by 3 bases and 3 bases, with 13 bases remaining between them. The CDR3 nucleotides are TGTGCCAGCAGTTTTAGGGGTCACGCAACAGATACGCAGTATTTT. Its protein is CASSFRGHATDTQYF.

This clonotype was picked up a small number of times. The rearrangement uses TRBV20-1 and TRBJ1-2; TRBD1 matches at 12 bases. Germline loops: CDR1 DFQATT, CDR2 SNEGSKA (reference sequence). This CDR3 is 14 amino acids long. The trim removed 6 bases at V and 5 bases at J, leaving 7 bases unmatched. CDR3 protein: CSARGQGADYGYTF. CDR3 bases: TGCAGTGCGAGGGGACAGGGGGCAGATTATGGCTACACCTTC.

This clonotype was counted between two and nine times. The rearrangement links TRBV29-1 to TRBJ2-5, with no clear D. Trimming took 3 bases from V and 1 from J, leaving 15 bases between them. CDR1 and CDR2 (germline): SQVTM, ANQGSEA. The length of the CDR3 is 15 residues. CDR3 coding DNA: TGCAGCGTTGATGCGTACGGTACGATCCAAGAGACCCAGTACTTC. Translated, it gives CSVDAYGTIQETQYF.

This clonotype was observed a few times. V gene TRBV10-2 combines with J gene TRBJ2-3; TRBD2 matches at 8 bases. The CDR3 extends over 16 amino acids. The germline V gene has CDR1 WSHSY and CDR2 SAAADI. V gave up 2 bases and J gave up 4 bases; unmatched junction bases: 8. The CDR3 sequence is CASSEAGTRPADTQYF. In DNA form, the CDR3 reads TGCGCCAGCAGTGAGGCCGGGACTAGACCCGCAGATACGCAGTATTTT.

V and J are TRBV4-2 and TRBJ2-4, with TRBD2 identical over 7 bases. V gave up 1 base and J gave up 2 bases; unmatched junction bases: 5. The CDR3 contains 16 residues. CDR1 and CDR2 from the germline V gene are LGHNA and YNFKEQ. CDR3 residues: CASSQARGRPKNIQYF. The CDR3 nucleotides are TGTGCCAGCAGCCAAGCGCGGGGGAGGCCCAAAAACATTCAGTACTTC.

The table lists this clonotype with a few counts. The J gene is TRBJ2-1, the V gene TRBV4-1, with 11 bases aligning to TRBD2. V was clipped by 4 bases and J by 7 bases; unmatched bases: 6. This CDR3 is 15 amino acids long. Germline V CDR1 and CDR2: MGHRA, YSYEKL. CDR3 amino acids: CASSLTSGRINEQFF. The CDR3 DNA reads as TGCGCCAGCAGCCTCACTAGCGGGAGAATTAATGAGCAGTTCTTC.

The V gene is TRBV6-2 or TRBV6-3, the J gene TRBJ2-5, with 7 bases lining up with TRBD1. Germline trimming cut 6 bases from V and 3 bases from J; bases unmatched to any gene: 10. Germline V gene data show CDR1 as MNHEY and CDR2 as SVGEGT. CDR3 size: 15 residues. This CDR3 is CASRKYRDSEETQYF. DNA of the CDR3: TGTGCCAGCAGAAAATACCGGGACAGCGAAGAGACCCAGTACTTC.

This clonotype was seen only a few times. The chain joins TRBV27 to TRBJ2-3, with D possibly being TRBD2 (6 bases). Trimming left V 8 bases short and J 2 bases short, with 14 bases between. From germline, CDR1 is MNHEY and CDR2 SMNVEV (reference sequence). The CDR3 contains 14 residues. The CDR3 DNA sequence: TGTGCCAGCCGTCTCTGGGGGGACACAGATACGCAGTATTTT. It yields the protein CASRLWGDTDTQYF.